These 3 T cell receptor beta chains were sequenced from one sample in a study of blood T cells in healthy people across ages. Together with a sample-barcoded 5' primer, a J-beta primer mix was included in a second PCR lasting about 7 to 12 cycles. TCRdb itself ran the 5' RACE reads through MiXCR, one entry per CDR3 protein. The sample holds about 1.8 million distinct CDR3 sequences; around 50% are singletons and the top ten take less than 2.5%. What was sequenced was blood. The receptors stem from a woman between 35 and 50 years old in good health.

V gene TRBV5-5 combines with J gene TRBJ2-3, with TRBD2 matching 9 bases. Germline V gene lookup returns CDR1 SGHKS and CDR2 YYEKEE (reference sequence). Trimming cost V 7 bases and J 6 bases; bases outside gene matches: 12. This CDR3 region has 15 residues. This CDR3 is CASAPGGGAVDTQYF. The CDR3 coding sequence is TGTGCCAGCGCGCCGGGCGGGGGGGCAGTTGATACGCAGTATTTT.

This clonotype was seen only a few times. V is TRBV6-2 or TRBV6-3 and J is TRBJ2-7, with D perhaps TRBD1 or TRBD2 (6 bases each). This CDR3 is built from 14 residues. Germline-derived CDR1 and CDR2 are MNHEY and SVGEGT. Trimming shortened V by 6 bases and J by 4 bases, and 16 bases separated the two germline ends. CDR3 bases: TGTGCCAGCAGCTTCGCAAGGGGGAGGTACGAGCAGTACTTC. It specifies CASSFARGRYEQYF.

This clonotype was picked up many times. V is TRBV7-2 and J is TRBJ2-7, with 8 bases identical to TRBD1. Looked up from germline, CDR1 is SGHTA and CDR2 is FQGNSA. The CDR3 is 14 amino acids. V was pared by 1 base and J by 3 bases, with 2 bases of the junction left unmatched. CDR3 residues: CASSLGGQGYEQYF. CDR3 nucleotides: TGTGCCAGCAGCTTAGGAGGACAGGGCTACGAGCAGTACTTC.